This T cell receptor beta chain was identified in a study of T cell clonality in common variable immunodeficiency. Study-level results: Patient heterogeneity in the CVID cohort limited correlations between repertoire features and clinical complications. Compared with healthy controls, CVID subjects showed increased TCRbeta clonality, mostly in about a third.

This clone was detected many times. The antigen remains unidentified. The read gets to within 3 residues of the CDR3 end, and the germline J gene fills in the rest. The repertoire was sequenced with immunoSEQ multiplex PCR; TCRdb's copy has only in-frame clones and lacks some. The record shows tens of thousands of clones for this sample, with no singletons present. The CDR3 loop spans 16 amino acids. The V and J ends lost 0 bases and 2 bases, in that order; junction bases with no gene match: 5. Germline CDR1 SGHVS, CDR2 FQNEAQ. Sequenced input: peripheral blood mononuclear cells. This sequence was found in a person between 18 and 75 years old in good health. The chain recombines TRBV7-8 with TRBJ2-7, with 9 nucleotides matching TRBD2. The DNA read from the CDR3 is TGTGCCAGCAGCTTAGCCCGGAGACTAGCGGCCTACGAG. The encoded protein is CASSLARRLAAYE. The CDR3 in full is CASSLARRLAAYEQYF.